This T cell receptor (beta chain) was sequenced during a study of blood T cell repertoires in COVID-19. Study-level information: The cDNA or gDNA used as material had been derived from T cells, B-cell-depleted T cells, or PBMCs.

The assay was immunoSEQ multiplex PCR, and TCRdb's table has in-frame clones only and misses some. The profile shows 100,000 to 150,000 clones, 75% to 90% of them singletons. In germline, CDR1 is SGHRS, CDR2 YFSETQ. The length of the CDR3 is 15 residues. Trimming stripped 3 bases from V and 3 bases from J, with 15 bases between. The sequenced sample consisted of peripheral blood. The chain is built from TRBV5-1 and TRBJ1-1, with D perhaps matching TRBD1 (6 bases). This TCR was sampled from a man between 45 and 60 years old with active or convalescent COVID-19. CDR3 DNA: TGCGCCAGCAGCTATACAGGGTTTTGGTACACTGAAGCTTTCTTT. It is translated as CASSYTGFWYTEAFF. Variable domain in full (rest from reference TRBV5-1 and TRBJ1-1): KAGVTQTPRYLIKTRGQQVTLSCSPISGHRSVSWYQQTPGQGLQFLFEYFSETQRNKGNFPGRFSGRQFSNSRSEMNVSTLELGDSALYLCASSYTGFWYTEAFFGQGTRLTVV.